These 19 T cell receptor beta chains share one sample of origin, sequenced in a study of blood T cell repertoires in COVID-19. TCRdb keeps only in-frame clones here, not all; method: immunoSEQ multiplex PCR. The table includes under 200,000 clones, 76% detected once. Specimen: peripheral blood. These receptor sequences come from a woman older than 75 with acute or convalescent COVID-19.

The chain is built from TRBV5-6 and TRBJ1-3; D may be TRBD1 (5 bases). Germline V gives CDR1 SGHDT, CDR2 YYEEEE. The CDR3 covers 14 residues. Trimming took off 5 bases at V and 0 bases at J, with 9 bases between the two ends. Written as DNA, the CDR3 is TGTGCCAGCAGGGACATTAACTCTGGAAACACCATATATTTT. Its protein product is CASRDINSGNTIYF.

The chain joins TRBV30 to TRBJ2-1; 11 bases are a match to TRBD1. There are 12 residues in the CDR3. Germline trimming cut 3 bases from V and 10 bases from J; bases unmatched to any gene: 2. Germline V gene data show CDR1 as GTSNPN and CDR2 as SVGIG (reference sequence). CDR3 in amino acids: CAWRRTGGEQFF. CDR3 nucleotides: TGTGCCTGGAGAAGGACAGGGGGCGAGCAGTTCTTC.

The chain has TRBV2 and TRBJ2-7; D is undetermined. Trimming shortened V by 6 bases and J by 2 bases, and 8 bases separated the two germline ends. The CDR3 sequence is 12 residues long. Per germline, CDR1 SNHLY and CDR2 FYNNEI. CDR3: CASRAVAYEQYF. DNA for the CDR3: TGTGCCAGCAGGGCAGTGGCCTACGAGCAGTACTTC. Full variable domain (outside the CDR3, taken from reference TRBV2 and TRBJ2-7): EPEVTQTPSHQVTQMGQEVILRCVPISNHLYFYWYRQILGQKVEFLVSFYNNEISEKSEIFDDQFSVERPDGSNFTLKIRSTKLEDSAMYFCASRAVAYEQYFGPGTRLTVT.

The gene calls are TRBV18 and TRBJ2-7, with a weak D call TRBD1 (5 bases). The V and J ends lost 5 bases and 4 bases respectively, with 15 bases between them. Germline lookup yields CDR1 KGHSH and CDR2 LQKENI. This CDR3 has 14 amino acids. The chain's CDR3 is CASSTTAQEYEQYF. Written as DNA, the CDR3 is TGTGCCAGCTCAACGACAGCACAAGAATACGAGCAGTACTTC.

V and J are TRBV10-3 and TRBJ2-7; tentatively, D is TRBD2 (6 bases). The V gene lost 8 bases and the J gene lost 8 bases, with 19 bases spanning the gap. Looked up from germline, CDR1 is ENHRY and CDR2 is SYGVKD. CDR3 size: 13 residues. The DNA for the CDR3 is TGTGCCATCCTAGCCCAGGAGGGCTTTCAGCAGTACTTC. Translating gives CAILAQEGFQQYF.

The chain is built from TRBV9 and TRBJ2-3; 8 bases agree with TRBD2. CDR1 is SGDLS, CDR2 YYNGEE, per germline. With V trimmed by 0 bases and J by 0 bases, 6 bases remained unmatched. This CDR3 region has 17 residues. The CDR3 sequence is CASSVALAGPSTDTQYF. The CDR3 DNA reads TGTGCCAGCAGCGTAGCCCTAGCGGGCCCAAGCACAGATACGCAGTATTTT. The full variable domain, in which reference TRBV9 and TRBJ2-3 provide the parts outside the CDR3, is DSGVTQTPKHLITATGQRVTLRCSPRSGDLSVYWYQQSLDQGLQFLIQYYNGEERAKGNILERFSAQQFPDLHSELNLSSLELGDSALYFCASSVALAGPSTDTQYFGPGTRLTVL.

The chain is built from TRBV14 and TRBJ2-3, with D perhaps matching TRBD1 (5 bases). Germline V gene data show CDR1 as SGHDN and CDR2 as FVKESK. This CDR3 spans 17 amino acids. V lost 0 bases to trimming and J lost 8 bases, with 21 bases between them. The CDR3 DNA reads TGTGCCAGCAGCCAAGATCGCCGCGGACACGCATATGGTACGCAGTATTTT. This encodes CASSQDRRGHAYGTQYF.

This rearrangement joins TRBV19 to TRBJ1-1, with TRBD1 identical over 7 bases. This CDR3 has 16 amino acids. Looked up from germline, CDR1 is LNHDA and CDR2 is SQIVND (reference sequence). J gave up 5 bases and V 0 bases, and 9 bases lay outside the gene matches. CDR3 in amino acids: CASSIDTTGVRTEAFF. CDR3 nucleotide sequence: TGTGCCAGTAGTATAGACACCACAGGGGTGCGGACTGAAGCTTTCTTT.

The chain combines TRBV5-8 with TRBJ1-1; D unclear. V lost 2 bases and J 1 base, leaving 3 bases between the germline ends. Germline values: CDR1 SGHTS, CDR2 YDEGEE. This CDR3 has 12 residues. CDR3 sequence (DNA): TGTGCCAGCAGCTTCTGGAACACTGAAGCTTTCTTT. Translation: CASSFWNTEAFF.

This clone occurred a few times. The chain uses TRBV6-2 or TRBV6-3 and TRBJ2-1, with 9 nucleotides matching TRBD2. The germline V gene encodes CDR1 MNHEY and CDR2 SVGEGT. The CDR3 has 14 residues. Trimming cost V 6 bases and J 10 bases; bases outside gene matches: 10. Written as DNA, the CDR3 is TGTGCCAGCAGCCCGACCCCGCTAGCGGGGGAGCAGTTCTTC. Its protein product is CASSPTPLAGEQFF.

The chain joins TRBV7-9 to TRBJ2-5; D is possibly TRBD1 (7 bases). V lost 1 base to trimming and J lost 5 bases, with 11 bases between them. Per germline, CDR1 SEHNR and CDR2 FQNEAQ (reference sequence). The CDR3 contains 14 residues. The CDR3 region is CASSLGPGGETQYF. CDR3 sequence (DNA): TGTGCCAGCAGCTTAGGGCCAGGGGGGGAGACCCAGTACTTC.

This clone appeared a single time. The V call is TRBV6-2 or TRBV6-3, the J call TRBJ2-2; D is possibly TRBD1 (5 bases). V was pared by 2 bases and J by 0 bases, with 7 bases between. CDR1 is MNHEY and CDR2 is SVGEGT in the germline V gene. The CDR3 spans 15 residues. The CDR3 sequence is CASSYDSPNTGELFF. CDR3 coding DNA: TGTGCCAGCAGTTACGACAGCCCGAACACCGGGGAGCTGTTTTTT.

The chain has TRBV4-2 and TRBJ2-5; possibly TRBD2 for D (5 bases). Trimming removed 1 base at V and 5 bases at J, with 11 bases between. CDR1 is LGHNA, CDR2 YNFKEQ, per germline. This CDR3 is 14 amino acids long. Written as DNA, the CDR3 is TGTGCCAGCAGCCAAGCCATAGAGCGGGAGACCCAGTACTTC. Translation gives CASSQAIERETQYF.

This clone was found once. The CDR3: CASSSAAEDLNYTF. CDR3 DNA: TGTGCCAGCTCATCCGCGGCGGAGGATTTAAACTACACCTTC. V gene TRBV18 combines with J gene TRBJ1-2; no firm D call. CDR1 and CDR2 (germline): KGHSH, LQKENI. The CDR3 extends over 14 amino acids. The V end lost 5 bases, the J end lost 10 bases, and 20 bases lay between the germline ends.

The chain recombines TRBV27 with TRBJ1-1; TRBD1 agrees at 8 bases. V shed 6 bases and J 1 base; nucleotides not matched to a gene: 4. The CDR3 runs 14 residues. In germline, CDR1 is MNHEY, CDR2 SMNVEV (reference sequence). The DNA of the CDR3 is TGTGCCAGCAGGCCCGGGACAGGGAACACTGAAGCTTTCTTT. As protein: CASRPGTGNTEAFF.

The rearrangement joins TRBV7-6 to TRBJ2-7; the D gene is possibly TRBD2 (5 bases). Germline CDR1 SGHVS, CDR2 FNYEAQ. The CDR3 contains 15 residues. The germline V and J ends were trimmed by 5 bases and 0 bases, with 14 bases remaining between them. The CDR3 region has the DNA TGTGCCAGCAGCCCCTCTAGACTAAGCTCCTACGAGCAGTACTTC. Translating gives CASSPSRLSSYEQYF. Supplemented by reference TRBV7-6 and TRBJ2-7, the full variable domain reads GAGVSQSPRYKVTKRGQDVALRCDPISGHVSLYWYRQALGQGPEFLTYFNYEAQQDKSGLPNDRFSAERPEGSISTLTIQRTEQRDSAMYRCASSPSRLSSYEQYFGPGTRLTVT.

This clone occurred a few times. The DNA for the CDR3 is TGCGCCAGCAGCGGAGGGTCAATGAACACTGAAGCTTTCTTT. This translates into CASSGGSMNTEAFF. This rearrangement joins TRBV5-1 to TRBJ1-1; no reliable D call. Germline V CDR1 and CDR2: SGHRS, YFSETQ. CDR3 size: 14 residues. The V end was cut by 4 bases, the J end by 0 bases, with 10 bases between.

V gene TRBV21-1 combines with J gene TRBJ1-5. TRBV21-1 is deemed a pseudogene. The length of the CDR3 is 17 residues. In nucleotides, the CDR3 is TGTGCCAGCAGCAAAGCGCGGGAACAGGCCTACAATCAGCCCCAGCATTTT. Protein sequence: CASSKAREQAYNQPQHF.

This chain links TRBV5-5 with TRBJ1-1; 7 positions match TRBD1. This CDR3 spans 14 amino acids. The junction had 1 base not matched to a gene; V was cut back by 1 base and J by 1 base. Per germline, CDR1 SGHKS and CDR2 YYEKEE (reference sequence). The CDR3 DNA is TGTGCCAGCAGCTTGAACAGGGGGAACACTGAAGCTTTCTTT. Its protein product is CASSLNRGNTEAFF.